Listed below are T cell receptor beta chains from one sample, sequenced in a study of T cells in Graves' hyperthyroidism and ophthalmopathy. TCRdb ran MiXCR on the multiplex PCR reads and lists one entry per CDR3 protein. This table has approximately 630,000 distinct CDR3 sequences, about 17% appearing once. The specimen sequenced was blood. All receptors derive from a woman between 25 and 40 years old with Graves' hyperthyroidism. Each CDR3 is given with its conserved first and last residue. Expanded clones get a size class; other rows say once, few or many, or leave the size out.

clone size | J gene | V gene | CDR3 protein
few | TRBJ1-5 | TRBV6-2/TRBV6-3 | CASSYTHLVFQPQHF
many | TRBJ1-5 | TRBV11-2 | CASSRGQTNQPQHF
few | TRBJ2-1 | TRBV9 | CASSGTSGMDNEQFF
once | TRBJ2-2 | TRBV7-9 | CASTSLAGELFF
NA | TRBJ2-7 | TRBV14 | CASSQAGRGPSSYEQYF
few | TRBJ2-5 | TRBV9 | CASSSRLAGATETQYF
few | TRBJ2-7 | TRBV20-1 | CSARWTGTYEQYF
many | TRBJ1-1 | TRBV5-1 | CASSHSQGNEAFF
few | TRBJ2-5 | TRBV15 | CATSRERETQYF
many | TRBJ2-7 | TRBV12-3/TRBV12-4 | CASSFHLLLAGRRYEQYF
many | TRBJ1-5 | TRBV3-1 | CASSQARDQPQHF
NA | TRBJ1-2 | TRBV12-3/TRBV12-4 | CASSYEGQGYYGYTF
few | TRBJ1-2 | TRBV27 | CASSPWTGRTNYGYTF
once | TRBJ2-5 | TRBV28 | CASRGDRGSGQETQYF
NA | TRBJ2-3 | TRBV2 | CASTVEREGQYF
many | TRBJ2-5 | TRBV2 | CASSDVTGGGGGETQYF
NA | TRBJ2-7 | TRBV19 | CASSPGQGEYEQYF
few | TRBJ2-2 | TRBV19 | CASRQGATGELFF
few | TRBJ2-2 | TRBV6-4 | CASSEDGGTGELFF
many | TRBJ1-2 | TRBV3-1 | CASSSGGAGYTF
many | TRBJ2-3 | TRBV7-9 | CASSPRQGETDTQYF
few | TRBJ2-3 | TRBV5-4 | CASSLTREGADTQYF
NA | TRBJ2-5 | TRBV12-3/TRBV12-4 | CASSLVSLGEVETQYF
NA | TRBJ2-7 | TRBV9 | CASSVGAGTYEQYF
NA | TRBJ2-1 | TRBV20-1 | CSARVRSGSYEQFF
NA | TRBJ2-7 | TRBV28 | CASNPPGASYEQYF
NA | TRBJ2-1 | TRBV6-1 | CASSSPGRREQFF
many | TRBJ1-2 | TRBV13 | CASSPAGTTPNYGYTF
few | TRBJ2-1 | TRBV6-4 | CASSVGGTDYNEQFF
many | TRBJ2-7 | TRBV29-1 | CSVKEGYEQYF
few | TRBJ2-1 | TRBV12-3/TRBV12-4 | CASSFGTSGTNEQFF
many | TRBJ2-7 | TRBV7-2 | CASSSTRGRTYEQYF
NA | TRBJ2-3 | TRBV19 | CASTEREWSGDTQYF
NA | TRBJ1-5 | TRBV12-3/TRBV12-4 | CASSFAQRQPQHF
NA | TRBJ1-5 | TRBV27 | CASSSSDRGLLSNQPQHF
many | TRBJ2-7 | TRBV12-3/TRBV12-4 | CASSFGGRGDEQYF
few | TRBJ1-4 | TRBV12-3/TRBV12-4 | CASSLGTADEKLFF
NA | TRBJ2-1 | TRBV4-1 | CASSQFGGHGRGKEQFF
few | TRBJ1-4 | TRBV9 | CASSVGRQGLRVSYEKLFF
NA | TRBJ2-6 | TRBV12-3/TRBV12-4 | CASSLGLMGANVLTF
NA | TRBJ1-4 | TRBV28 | CASSVGPSGEKLFF
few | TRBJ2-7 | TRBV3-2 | CASSPSPRGQGTYEQYF
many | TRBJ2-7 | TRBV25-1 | CASSDSTGYEQYF
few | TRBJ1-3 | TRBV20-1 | CSARTGRSGNTIYF
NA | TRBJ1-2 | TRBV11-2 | CASSFGLGDHGYTF
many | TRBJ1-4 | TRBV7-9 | CASSLGGTGMEKLFF
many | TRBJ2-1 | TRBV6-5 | CASSYAAEGSEQFF
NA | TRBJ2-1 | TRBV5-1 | CASSFLPSGRVGNEQFF